These T cell receptor beta chains were read from a single sample in a study of neoadjuvant anti-PD-1 for oral cavity cancer. Repertoires were generated with immunoSEQ multiplex PCR, while TCRdb's copy carries only in-frame clones and drops some. The sample gives 13,000 to 15,000 clones, under 80% of which show up once; over 2% is in the top ten. The sample here was PBMCs, taken after nivolumab (anti-PD-1) treatment. Receptors originate from a person between 40 and 79 years old with oral cavity squamous cell carcinoma. The CDR3 runs from the conserved cysteine through the conserved F or W. The D gene is left open where the match is weak. A row's size may be missing; if present it is once, few, many or a size class.

d_call,v_call,j_call,clone_size,cdr3_aa,cdr3_nt
.,TRBV7-6,TRBJ2-2,.,CASSLGLNTGELFF,TGTGCCAGCAGCTTAGGCCTGAACACCGGGGAGCTGTTTTTT
.,TRBV27,TRBJ2-5,.,CASSLYGLYQETQYF,TGTGCCAGCAGTTTATATGGACTGTACCAAGAGACCCAGTACTTC
.,TRBV29-1,TRBJ1-1,.,CSGGTVNTEAFF,TGCAGCGGCGGCACAGTGAACACTGAAGCTTTCTTT
.,TRBV30,TRBJ1-5,.,CAWSVMGFSNQPQHF,TGTGCCTGGAGTGTTATGGGTTTTAGCAATCAGCCCCAGCATTTT
.,TRBV27,TRBJ2-4,.,CASSLSVWVAKNIQYF,TGTGCCAGCAGTTTGTCGGTCTGGGTAGCCAAAAACATTCAGTACTTC
.,TRBV2,TRBJ2-3,once,CASRGFWLSDTQYF,TGTGCCAGCAGAGGTTTTTGGCTGTCAGATACGCAGTATTTT
.,TRBV6-1,TRBJ1-1,.,CASSEARGWQDTEAFF,TGTGCCAGCAGTGAAGCCAGGGGATGGCAAGACACTGAAGCTTTCTTT
.,TRBV6-6,TRBJ1-1,few,CASSRRMNTEAFF,TGTGCCAGCAGTAGACGGATGAACACTGAAGCTTTCTTT
TRBD2,TRBV6-1,TRBJ2-3,.,CASKTSGSADTQYF,TGTGCCAGTAAGACTAGCGGGAGCGCAGATACGCAGTATTTT
TRBD2,TRBV9,TRBJ2-1,.,CASSVEAPDGRKLFF,TGTGCCAGCAGCGTAGAAGCCCCAGACGGGAGGAAGCTGTTCTTC
.,TRBV7-9,TRBJ2-2,few,CASSLEGYGTGELFF,TGTGCCAGCAGCTTAGAGGGGTATGGCACCGGGGAGCTGTTTTTT
TRBD2,TRBV5-1,TRBJ2-3,once,CASSLWLAGGRGTDTQYF,TGCGCCAGCAGCTTGTGGCTAGCGGGAGGCCGTGGCACAGATACGCAGTATTTT
TRBD1,TRBV2,TRBJ1-2,.,CASPRDRADYGYTF,TGTGCCAGCCCCCGGGACAGGGCGGACTATGGCTACACCTTC
TRBD1,TRBV28,TRBJ2-5,.,CASGQGAGETQYF,TGTGCCAGCGGACAGGGGGCCGGGGAGACCCAGTACTTC
.,TRBV14,TRBJ1-2,.,CASSQAGASVYGYTF,TGTGCCAGCAGCCAAGCCGGGGCGAGCGTCTATGGCTACACCTTC
.,TRBV5-1,TRBJ2-1,once,CASSILSGSHNEQFF,TGCGCCAGCAGCATATTAAGCGGGTCACACAATGAGCAGTTCTTC
TRBD2,TRBV2,TRBJ2-6,.,CASRGLAGVDSSGANVLTF,TGTGCCAGCAGGGGACTAGCGGGAGTGGACTCCTCTGGGGCCAACGTCCTGACTTTC
.,TRBV5-1,TRBJ1-4,.,CASSLQSGLGEKLFF,TGCGCCAGCAGCTTGCAGTCGGGCTTAGGTGAAAAACTGTTTTTT
.,TRBV7-9,TRBJ1-5,few,CASSLDLGASQPQHF,TGTGCCAGCAGCTTAGACTTAGGGGCCAGTCAGCCCCAGCATTTT
.,TRBV6-1,TRBJ1-4,once,CASSGGTASNEKLFF,TGTGCCAGCAGTGGTGGAACAGCCTCTAATGAAAAACTGTTTTTT
.,TRBV6-4,TRBJ1-5,.,CARTGNSMGNQPQHF,TGTGCCAGGACCGGGAACTCTATGGGCAATCAGCCCCAGCATTTT
.,TRBV6-1,TRBJ2-4,.,CASSEGLLRNIQYF,TGTGCCAGCAGTGAGGGCTTATTAAGGAACATTCAGTACTTC
.,TRBV27,TRBJ2-3,.,CASTRGGGPSTDTQYF,TGTGCCAGCACCAGGGGTGGCGGACCTAGCACAGATACGCAGTATTTT
.,TRBV5-1,TRBJ1-2,.,CASSLDGTNYGYTF,TGCGCCAGCAGCTTAGACGGCACTAACTATGGCTACACCTTC
.,TRBV7-9,TRBJ1-4,.,CASSEPYRDTNEKLFF,TGTGCCAGCAGCGAACCCTACCGGGACACTAATGAAAAACTGTTTTTT
TRBD1,TRBV5-6,TRBJ2-2,.,CASSLGLKGQGASGELFF,TGTGCCAGCAGCTTGGGTTTGAAGGGACAGGGGGCCTCCGGGGAGCTGTTTTTT
.,TRBV19,TRBJ1-1,.,CASSTPPLGFAEAFF,TGTGCCAGTAGTACGCCTCCCCTAGGGTTTGCTGAAGCTTTCTTT
.,TRBV6-5,TRBJ2-2,.,CASFGMGVATGELFF,TGTGCCAGCTTTGGTATGGGGGTGGCCACCGGGGAGCTGTTTTTT
TRBD1,TRBV5-8,TRBJ2-7,once,CASSPLGQINYEQYF,TGTGCCAGCAGCCCCCTGGGACAGATAAACTACGAGCAGTACTTC
TRBD2,TRBV7-2,TRBJ2-1,.,CASSLRGGQFF,TGTGCCAGCAGCTTACGGGGGGGGCAGTTCTTC
.,TRBV29-1,TRBJ2-3,.,CSTYYSDTQYF,TGCAGCACTTACTACTCAGATACGCAGTATTTT
.,TRBV5-1,TRBJ2-7,.,CASRLSFRGEQYF,TGCGCCAGCAGGTTATCGTTTAGAGGGGAGCAGTACTTC
.,TRBV19,TRBJ1-2,once,CASMQGTFNYGYTF,TGTGCCAGTATGCAGGGCACGTTTAACTATGGCTACACCTTC
.,TRBV6-5,TRBJ1-3,.,CASSYQGGQLDF,TGTGCCAGCAGTTACCAGGGCGGGCAGTTGGATTTT
TRBD2,TRBV9,TRBJ2-1,.,CASSVSGGSYNEQFF,TGTGCCAGCAGCGTATCGGGGGGGTCCTACAATGAGCAGTTCTTC
.,TRBV4-1,TRBJ2-2,once,CASSQEVSQRRNTGELFF,TGCGCCAGCAGCCAAGAAGTTAGCCAGCGAAGAAACACCGGGGAGCTGTTTTTT
.,TRBV10-3,TRBJ2-3,.,CAISGGAISSTDTQYF,TGTGCCATCAGTGGGGGCGCTATCTCTAGCACAGATACGCAGTATTTT
.,TRBV7-3,TRBJ2-1,.,CASSPYGDRNEQFF,TGTGCCAGCAGCCCCTACGGTGATAGGAATGAGCAGTTCTTC
.,TRBV27,TRBJ2-1,.,CASSFSGGVYNEQFF,TGTGCCAGCAGTTTTTCGGGGGGCGTCTACAATGAGCAGTTCTTC
.,TRBV2,TRBJ1-2,few,CASTRPRDGYGYTF,TGTGCCAGCACCCGCCCCCGGGACGGTTATGGCTACACCTTC
.,TRBV7-8,TRBJ1-5,.,CASSWAAYSNQPQHF,TGTGCCAGCAGCTGGGCAGCTTATAGCAATCAGCCCCAGCATTTT
.,TRBV30,TRBJ1-2,.,CAWSVVPSGKHYGYTF,TGTGCCTGGAGTGTAGTCCCCTCAGGAAAGCACTATGGCTACACCTTC
.,TRBV4-1,TRBJ2-1,.,CASSQGPQSSYNEQFF,TGCGCCAGCAGCCAAGGACCGCAGAGCTCCTACAATGAGCAGTTCTTC